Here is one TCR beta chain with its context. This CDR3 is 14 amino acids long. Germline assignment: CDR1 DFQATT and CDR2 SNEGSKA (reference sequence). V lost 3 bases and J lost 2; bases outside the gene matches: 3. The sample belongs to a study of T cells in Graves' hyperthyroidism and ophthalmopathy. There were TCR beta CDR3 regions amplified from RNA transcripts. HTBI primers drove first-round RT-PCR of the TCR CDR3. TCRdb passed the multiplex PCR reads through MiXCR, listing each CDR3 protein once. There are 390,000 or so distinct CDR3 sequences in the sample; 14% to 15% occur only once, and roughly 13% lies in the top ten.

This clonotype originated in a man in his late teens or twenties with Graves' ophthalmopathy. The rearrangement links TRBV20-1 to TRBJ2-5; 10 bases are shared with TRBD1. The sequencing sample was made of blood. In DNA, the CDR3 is TGCAGTGCTAGGACAGGGGGCTCTCAAGAGACCCAGTACTTC. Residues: CSARTGGSQETQYF.